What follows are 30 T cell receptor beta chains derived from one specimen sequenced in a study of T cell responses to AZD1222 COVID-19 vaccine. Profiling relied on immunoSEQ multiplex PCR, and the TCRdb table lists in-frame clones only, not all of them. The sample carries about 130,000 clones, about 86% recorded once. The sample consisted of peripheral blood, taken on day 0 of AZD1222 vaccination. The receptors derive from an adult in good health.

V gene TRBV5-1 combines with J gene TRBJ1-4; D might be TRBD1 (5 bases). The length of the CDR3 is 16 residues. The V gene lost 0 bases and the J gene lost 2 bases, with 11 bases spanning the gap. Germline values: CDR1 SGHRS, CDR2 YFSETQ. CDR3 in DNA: TGCGCCAGCAGCTTGGCCGGGGGAGCCACTAATGAAAAACTGTTTTTT. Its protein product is CASSLAGGATNEKLFF. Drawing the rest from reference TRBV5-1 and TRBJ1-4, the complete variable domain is KAGVTQTPRYLIKTRGQQVTLSCSPISGHRSVSWYQQTPGQGLQFLFEYFSETQRNKGNFPGRFSGRQFSNSRSEMNVSTLELGDSALYLCASSLAGGATNEKLFFGSGTQLSVL.

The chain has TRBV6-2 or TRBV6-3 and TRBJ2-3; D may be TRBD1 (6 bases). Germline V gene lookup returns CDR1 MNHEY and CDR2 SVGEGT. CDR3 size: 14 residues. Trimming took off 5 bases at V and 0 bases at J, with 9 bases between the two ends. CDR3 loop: CASSRTDSTDTQYF. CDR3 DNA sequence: TGTGCCAGCAGTCGGACAGATAGCACAGATACGCAGTATTTT.

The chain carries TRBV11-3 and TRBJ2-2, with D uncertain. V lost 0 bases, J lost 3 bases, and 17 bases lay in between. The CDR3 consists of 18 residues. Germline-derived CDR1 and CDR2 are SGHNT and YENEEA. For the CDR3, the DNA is TGTGCCAGCAGCTTAGATGGGTTTGGGCTCTCTCACACCGGGGAGCTGTTTTTT. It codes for CASSLDGFGLSHTGELFF.

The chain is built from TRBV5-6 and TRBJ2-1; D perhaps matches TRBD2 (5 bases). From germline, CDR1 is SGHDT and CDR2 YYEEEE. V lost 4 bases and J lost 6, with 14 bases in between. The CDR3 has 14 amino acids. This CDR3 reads CASSGGPAGNEQFF. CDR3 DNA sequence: TGTGCCAGCAGCGGAGGACCGGCGGGCAATGAGCAGTTCTTC.

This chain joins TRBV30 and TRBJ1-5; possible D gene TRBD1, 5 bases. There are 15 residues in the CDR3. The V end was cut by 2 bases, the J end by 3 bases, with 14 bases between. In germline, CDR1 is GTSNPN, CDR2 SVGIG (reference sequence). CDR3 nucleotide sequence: TGTGCCTGGAGTTATCGGGGCCTATACAATCAGCCCCAGCATTTT. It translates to CAWSYRGLYNQPQHF.

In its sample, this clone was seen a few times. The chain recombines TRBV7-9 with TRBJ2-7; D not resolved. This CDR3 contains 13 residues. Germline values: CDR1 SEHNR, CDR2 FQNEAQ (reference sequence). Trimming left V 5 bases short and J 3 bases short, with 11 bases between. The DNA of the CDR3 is TGTGCCAGCAGCATAACGCAGAGCTACGAGCAGTACTTC. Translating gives CASSITQSYEQYF.

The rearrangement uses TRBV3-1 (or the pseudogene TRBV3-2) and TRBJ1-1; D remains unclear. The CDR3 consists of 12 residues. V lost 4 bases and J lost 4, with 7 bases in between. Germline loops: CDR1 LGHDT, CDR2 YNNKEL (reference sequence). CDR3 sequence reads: CASSLEGTEAFF. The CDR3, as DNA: TGTGCCAGCAGCCTCGAGGGCACTGAAGCTTTCTTT.

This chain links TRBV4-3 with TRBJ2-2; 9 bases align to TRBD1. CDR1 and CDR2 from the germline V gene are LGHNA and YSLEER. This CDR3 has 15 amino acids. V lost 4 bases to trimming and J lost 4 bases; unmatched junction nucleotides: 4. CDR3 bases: TGCGCCAGCAGCCTCCGGACAGGGGCCACCGGGGAGCTGTTTTTT. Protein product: CASSLRTGATGELFF.

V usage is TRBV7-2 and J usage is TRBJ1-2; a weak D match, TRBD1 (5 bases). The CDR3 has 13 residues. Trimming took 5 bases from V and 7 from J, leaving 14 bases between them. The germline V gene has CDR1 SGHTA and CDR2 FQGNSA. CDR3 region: CASSTGVEVGYTF. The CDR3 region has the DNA TGTGCCAGCAGCACGGGGGTTGAGGTTGGCTACACCTTC.

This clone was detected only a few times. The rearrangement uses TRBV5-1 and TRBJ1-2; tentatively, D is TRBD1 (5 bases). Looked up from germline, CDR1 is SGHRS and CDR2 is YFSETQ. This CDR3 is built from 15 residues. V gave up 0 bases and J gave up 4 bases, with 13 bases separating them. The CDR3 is CASSLEGRVSYGYTF. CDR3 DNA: TGCGCCAGCAGCTTGGAGGGCAGGGTGTCCTATGGCTACACCTTC.

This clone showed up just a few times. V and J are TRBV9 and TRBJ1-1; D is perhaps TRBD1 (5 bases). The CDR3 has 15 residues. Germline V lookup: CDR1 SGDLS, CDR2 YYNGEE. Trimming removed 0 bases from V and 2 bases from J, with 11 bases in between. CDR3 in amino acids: CASSVAGGSNTEAFF. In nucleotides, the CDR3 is TGTGCCAGCAGCGTAGCGGGGGGGAGCAACACTGAAGCTTTCTTT.

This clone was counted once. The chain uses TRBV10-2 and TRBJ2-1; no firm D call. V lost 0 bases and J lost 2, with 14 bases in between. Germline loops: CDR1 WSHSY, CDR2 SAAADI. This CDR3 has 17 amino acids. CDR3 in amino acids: CASSESVQETAYNEQFF. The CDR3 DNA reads TGCGCCAGCAGTGAGTCAGTCCAGGAGACGGCCTACAATGAGCAGTTCTTC.

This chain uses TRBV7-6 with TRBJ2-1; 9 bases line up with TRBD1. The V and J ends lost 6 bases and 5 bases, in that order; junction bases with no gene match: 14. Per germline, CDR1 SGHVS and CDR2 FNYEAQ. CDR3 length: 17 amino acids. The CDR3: CASRPSRSDRGDNEQFF. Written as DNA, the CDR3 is TGTGCCAGCAGACCATCTCGGAGCGACAGGGGGGACAATGAGCAGTTCTTC.

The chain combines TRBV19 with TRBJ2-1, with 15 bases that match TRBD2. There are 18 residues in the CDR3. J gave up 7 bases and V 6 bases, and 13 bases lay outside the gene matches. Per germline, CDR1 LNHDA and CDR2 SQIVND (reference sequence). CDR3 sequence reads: CASSPGLAGGPRMNEQFF. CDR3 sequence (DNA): TGTGCCAGTAGCCCCGGACTAGCGGGAGGGCCGCGTATGAATGAGCAGTTCTTC.

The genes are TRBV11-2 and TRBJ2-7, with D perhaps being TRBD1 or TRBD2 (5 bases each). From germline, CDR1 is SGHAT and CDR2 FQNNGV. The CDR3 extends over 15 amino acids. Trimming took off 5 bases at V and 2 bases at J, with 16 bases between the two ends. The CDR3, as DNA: TGTGCCAGCAGCCCAGGGCTCCGGGGTCCCTACGAGCAGTACTTC. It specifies CASSPGLRGPYEQYF.

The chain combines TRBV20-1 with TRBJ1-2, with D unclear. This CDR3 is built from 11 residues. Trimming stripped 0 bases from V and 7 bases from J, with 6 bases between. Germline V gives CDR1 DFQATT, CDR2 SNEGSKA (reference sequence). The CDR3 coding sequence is TGCAGTGCTAGAGACCTTCTTGGCTACACCTTC. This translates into CSARDLLGYTF.

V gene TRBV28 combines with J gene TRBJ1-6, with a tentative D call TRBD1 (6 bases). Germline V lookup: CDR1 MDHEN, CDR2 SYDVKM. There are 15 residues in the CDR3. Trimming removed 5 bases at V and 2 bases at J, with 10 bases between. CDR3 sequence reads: CASSVRTAYNSPLHF. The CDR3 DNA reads TGTGCCAGCAGTGTCAGGACAGCCTATAATTCACCCCTCCACTTT.

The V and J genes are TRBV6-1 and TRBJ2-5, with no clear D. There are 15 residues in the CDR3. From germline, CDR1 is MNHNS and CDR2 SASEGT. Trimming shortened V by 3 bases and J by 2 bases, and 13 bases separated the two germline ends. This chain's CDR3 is CASSDRTVGQETQYF. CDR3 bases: TGTGCCAGCAGTGACCGAACAGTAGGACAAGAGACCCAGTACTTC.

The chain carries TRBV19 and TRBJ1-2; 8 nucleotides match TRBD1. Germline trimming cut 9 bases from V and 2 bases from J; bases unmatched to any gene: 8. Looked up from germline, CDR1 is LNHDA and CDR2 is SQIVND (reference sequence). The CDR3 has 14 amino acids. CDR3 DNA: TGTGCCAGCTGGGGGACAGGCGCCAACTATGGCTACACCTTC. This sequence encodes CASWGTGANYGYTF.

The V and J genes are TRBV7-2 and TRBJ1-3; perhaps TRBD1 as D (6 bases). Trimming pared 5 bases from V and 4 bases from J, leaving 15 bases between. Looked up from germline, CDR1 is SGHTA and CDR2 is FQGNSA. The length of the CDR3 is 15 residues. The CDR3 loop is CASSPEGTRGNTIYF. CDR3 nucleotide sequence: TGTGCCAGCAGCCCTGAAGGGACACGCGGAAACACCATATATTTT. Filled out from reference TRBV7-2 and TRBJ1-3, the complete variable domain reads GAGVSQSPSNKVTEKGKDVELRCDPISGHTALYWYRQSLGQGLEFLIYFQGNSAPDKSGLPSDRFSAERTGGSVSTLTIQRTQQEDSAVYLCASSPEGTRGNTIYFGEGSWLTVV.

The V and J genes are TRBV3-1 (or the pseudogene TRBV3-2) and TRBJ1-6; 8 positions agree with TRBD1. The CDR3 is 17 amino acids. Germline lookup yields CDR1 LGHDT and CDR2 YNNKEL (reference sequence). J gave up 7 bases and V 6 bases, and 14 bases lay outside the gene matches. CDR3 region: CASSLNAGQALNSPLHF. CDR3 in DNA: TGTGCCAGCAGTCTTAATGCGGGACAGGCGTTAAATTCACCCCTCCACTTT.

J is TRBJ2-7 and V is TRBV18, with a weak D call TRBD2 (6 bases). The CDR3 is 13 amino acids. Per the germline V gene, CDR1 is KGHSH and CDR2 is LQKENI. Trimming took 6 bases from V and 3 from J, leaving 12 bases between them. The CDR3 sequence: CASSRQRVYEQYF. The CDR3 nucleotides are TGTGCCAGCTCTAGACAGCGGGTCTACGAGCAGTACTTC.

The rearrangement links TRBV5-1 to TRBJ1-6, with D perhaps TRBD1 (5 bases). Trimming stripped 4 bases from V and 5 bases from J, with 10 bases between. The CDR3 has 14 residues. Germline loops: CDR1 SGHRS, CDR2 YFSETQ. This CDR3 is CASSRGQDNSPLHF. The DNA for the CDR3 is TGCGCCAGCAGCCGGGGCCAGGATAATTCACCCCTCCACTTT.

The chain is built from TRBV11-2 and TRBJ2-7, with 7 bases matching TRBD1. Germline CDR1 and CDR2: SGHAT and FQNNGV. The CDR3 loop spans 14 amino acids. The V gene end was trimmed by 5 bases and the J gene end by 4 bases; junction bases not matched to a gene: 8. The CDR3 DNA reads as TGTGCCAGCAGCCACGGGACAGCAGAATACGAGCAGTACTTC. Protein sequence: CASSHGTAEYEQYF.

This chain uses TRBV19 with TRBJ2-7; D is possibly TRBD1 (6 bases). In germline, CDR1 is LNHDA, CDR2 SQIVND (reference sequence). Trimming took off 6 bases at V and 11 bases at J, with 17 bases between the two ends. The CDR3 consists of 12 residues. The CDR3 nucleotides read TGTGCCAGTAGCGAGGACAGCTCCTATGAGTACTTC. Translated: CASSEDSSYEYF.

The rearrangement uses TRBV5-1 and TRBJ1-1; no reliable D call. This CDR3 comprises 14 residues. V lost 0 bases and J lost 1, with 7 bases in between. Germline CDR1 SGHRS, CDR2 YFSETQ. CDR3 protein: CASSLGRENTEAFF. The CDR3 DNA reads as TGCGCCAGCAGCTTGGGTAGAGAGAACACTGAAGCTTTCTTT. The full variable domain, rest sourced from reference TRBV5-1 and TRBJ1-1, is KAGVTQTPRYLIKTRGQQVTLSCSPISGHRSVSWYQQTPGQGLQFLFEYFSETQRNKGNFPGRFSGRQFSNSRSEMNVSTLELGDSALYLCASSLGRENTEAFFGQGTRLTVV.

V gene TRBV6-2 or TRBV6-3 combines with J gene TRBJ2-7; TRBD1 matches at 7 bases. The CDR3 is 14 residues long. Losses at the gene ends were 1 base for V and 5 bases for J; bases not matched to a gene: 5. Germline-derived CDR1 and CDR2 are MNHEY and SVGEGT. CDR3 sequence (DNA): TGTGCCAGCAGTTACTTCCGGGACAGCGACGAGCAGTACTTC. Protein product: CASSYFRDSDEQYF.

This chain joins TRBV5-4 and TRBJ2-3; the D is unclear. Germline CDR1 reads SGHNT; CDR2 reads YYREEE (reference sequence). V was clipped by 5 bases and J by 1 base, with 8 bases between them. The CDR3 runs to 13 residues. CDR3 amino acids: CASSFKGTDTQYF. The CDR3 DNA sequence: TGTGCCAGCAGTTTCAAGGGCACAGATACGCAGTATTTT.

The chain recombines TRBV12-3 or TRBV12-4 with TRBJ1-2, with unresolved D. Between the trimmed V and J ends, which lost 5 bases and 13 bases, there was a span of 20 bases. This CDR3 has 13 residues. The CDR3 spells CASSPLTSFEPTF. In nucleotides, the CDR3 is TGTGCCAGCAGTCCCTTGACCAGTTTTGAACCCACCTTC.

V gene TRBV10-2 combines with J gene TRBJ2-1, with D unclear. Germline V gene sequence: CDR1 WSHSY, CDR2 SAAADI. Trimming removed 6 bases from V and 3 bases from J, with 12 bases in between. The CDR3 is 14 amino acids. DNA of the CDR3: TGCGCCAGCAGCTGGGGTTCGAGCTACAATGAGCAGTTCTTC. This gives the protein CASSWGSSYNEQFF.